The clone carrying this TCR beta chain was seen only a few times. Its specificity is unknown. This specimen belongs to a study of T-cell reconstitution after alpha-beta-depleted transplantation in children. Study-wide findings and caveats: One year after transplant, T-cell counts and diversity came mostly from newly produced T cells.

This sample's TCRbeta library carried unique molecular identifier barcodes. Via MiXCR, TCRdb re-called the PCR reads, giving one row per CDR3 protein. Counted here are roughly 420,000 distinct CDR3 sequences, around 15% occurring once; the ten biggest clones make up about 32%. Sequencing was performed on PBMCs, mostly from graft donor cells, taken 360 days after TCRalphabeta/CD19-depleted stem cell transplant. The receptor's source is a boy younger than two who had a stem cell transplant for Wiskott-Aldrich syndrome, so the T cells may come from the graft donor.

This chain's CDR3 is CASSFRDTYTDTQYF. CDR3 nucleotides: TGCGCCAGCAGCTTCCGGGACACCTACACAGATACGCAGTATTTT. The V gene is TRBV5-1, the J gene TRBJ2-3; possible D gene TRBD1, 6 bases. V lost 2 bases, J lost 2 bases, and 12 bases lay in between. This CDR3 has 15 amino acids. Germline assignment: CDR1 SGHRS and CDR2 YFSETQ.